This TCR beta chain was observed in a study of cytomegalovirus exposure and HLA in healthy donors. Regarding the study as a whole: Among the CMV-associated chains, a few were confirmed in vitro as specific for CMV antigens.

The CDR3 is 13 residues long. Per the germline V gene, CDR1 is SNHLY and CDR2 is FYNNEI. V gave up 5 bases and J gave up 11 bases; unmatched junction bases: 6. Comment on this clone: No antigen is known for it.

The PCR employed 60 Vbeta primers together with 13 Jbeta primers. The protocol was immunoSEQ multiplex PCR, while the TCRdb copy is restricted to in-frame clones and leaves out a portion. The table lists 43,000 or so clones, approximately 75% of them singletons. Sequenced: PBMCs. This sequence joins TRBV2 and TRBJ1-6; 7 nucleotides match TRBD1. The sequence came from a young man in good health and CMV-seronegative. The CDR3 sequence: CASSWDSSPPLHF. The CDR3 coding sequence is TGTGCCAGCAGTTGGGACAGTTCTCCACCCCTCCACTTT. The whole variable domain, remainder taken from reference TRBV2 and TRBJ1-6, is EPEVTQTPSHQVTQMGQEVILRCVPISNHLYFYWYRQILGQKVEFLVSFYNNEISEKSEIFDDQFSVERPDGSNFTLKIRSTKLEDSAMYFCASSWDSSPPLHFGNGTRLTVT.